The clone carrying this T cell receptor beta chain has ten or more counts. TCRdb analysed the 5' RACE reads with MiXCR anew, one entry per CDR3 protein. The table lists hundreds of thousands of distinct CDR3 sequences, roughly a fifth of them singletons. These data belong to a study of T-cell memory formation after mild COVID-19. As for the study in general: Largely donor-specific TCR clusters were found.

V lost 6 bases to trimming and J lost 0 bases, with 7 bases between them. The germline CDR1 and CDR2 sequences are SQVTM and ANQGSEA. There are 12 residues in the CDR3. The sequence came from an adult woman who had mild COVID-19 (a few samples of this study predate the infection). Cell type and time point are not known. The chain combines TRBV29-1 with TRBJ2-3; D is undetermined. Sequencing was performed on PBMCs or a T cell subset sorted from them (not recorded which). CDR3 amino acids: CSVKPSTDTQYF. DNA for the CDR3: TGCAGCGTGAAACCTAGCACAGATACGCAGTATTTT.